The entry below gives a single TCR beta chain sequence along with its context. The clone's antigen remains unknown. The input lacks base qualities; no much larger clone sits a single base away. The method behind the library was multiplex PCR. Sequencer: Illumina HiSeq 2500. TCRbeta libraries were constructed through three rounds of nested PCR with primers (Table S4) according to protocols modified from ARM-PCR. Before sequencing, PCR products of 200-500 bp were excised from the gel and purified with the QIAquick gel extraction kit. The paper's processing steps were these. Trimmomatic was used to clean the reads, FLASH merged the cleaned reads into complete CDR3 sequences, and MiTCR assigned the sequences to V(D)J germline segments. Clonal diversity was calculated as the inverse Simpson's index using VDJtools. In-frame sequences without a premature stop codon were defined as productive reads. Clones were called with MiXCR by TCRdb after fastp trimmed the public reads at Q25, and only in-frame beta chains were retained. Merged by CDR3 protein, the rows form single entries marked with the most common genes and DNA. TCRdb's processing, not the authors', yielded these V and J calls. The sample records tens of thousands of distinct CDR3 sequences, over 55% of which are singletons. About 9.5% of the sample is taken by the ten largest.

The data were taken from a study of tumor and adjacent non-tumor tissue in lung cancer listed by TCRdb under 2018. Describing the broader study: Of the cohort, 12 patients had adenocarcinoma, 2 had squamous cell carcinoma and 1 had small cell lung cancer. Around 30 paired specimens, one tumor and one normal lung sample per patient, were profiled by TCRbeta CDR3 sequencing. Ages among the approximately 15 patients ranged from about 31 to 80 years, there were roughly ten men and 5 women, and disease was at TNM stage I to III. A total of some 130,000,000 productive TCRbeta reads were generated by sequencing, corresponding to an average of around 4 million reads per sample. Bulk TCRbeta repertoires were compared between lung tumor tissue and matched distant non-tumor lung tissue obtained from over 13 lung cancer patients.

Broad study findings and their caveats: Only roughly 14 patients were in the cohort, and the authors stated that larger samples and more detailed clinical data are needed. The top 100 clones accounted for a significantly larger cumulative portion of the repertoire in normal lung than in tumor tissue. Significantly higher TCR diversity (inverse Simpson) was observed in tumor tissue than in normal lung tissue (around 450 vs 150, P = 0.0075, Mann-Whitney U test). TCR diversity was significantly higher in younger patients, and higher tumor TCR diversity was associated with shorter overall and disease-free survival. Because peripheral blood was not sequenced, the blood TCRbeta repertoires of the lung cancer patients in the study went unexamined. The sequencing platform is not named in the methods, and unique molecular identifiers are not mentioned.

RNA was isolated from bulk unsorted tissue, and RNA quality was assessed with a NanoDrop ND-1000 and an Agilent 2100. Donors were newly diagnosed lung cancer patients admitted for thoracic surgery in China between August and November 2014, without prior chemotherapy. Patients who had received previous radiotherapy or chemotherapy, or who had another concurrent cancer, were excluded from the study. Surgical tissue pieces of roughly 1-2 cm3 were preserved in RNAlater solution and stored at -80 °C until use. The germline V gene (reference sequence) supplies CDR1 DFQATT and CDR2 SNEGSKA. The CDR3, cysteine through phenylalanine, is 17 amino acids long. Solely the CDR3 DNA is kept, with 51 bases framed from the first base. Here V drops 0 bases and J drops 4 bases, and the junction holds 11 bases not matched to any gene.

The material sequenced was lung tumor tissue. The chain is encoded by TRBV20-1 joined to TRBJ2-5; 10 bases in between match TRBD2. This clonotype was sampled from a woman between 40 and 55 years old with non-small cell lung cancer. The CDR3 loop reads CSARDQSKRGGLETQYF. The DNA sequence reads TGCAGTGCTAGAGATCAATCGAAGCGGGGGGGCTTAGAGACCCAGTACTTC.